This passage covers 2 T cell receptor beta chains from one sample sequenced in a study of blood T cell repertoires in COVID-19. Generated by immunoSEQ multiplex PCR, the TCRdb table keeps only in-frame clones and is missing some. The sample yields about 220,000 clones, 80% to 85% seen once. Source material: peripheral blood. The receptors were sampled from a human donor in a cohort sampled during active COVID-19.

The chain's CDR3 is CASSPGQGVGSYEQYF. Written as DNA, the CDR3 is TGCGCCAGCAGCCCCGGACAGGGGGTGGGCTCCTACGAGCAGTACTTC. The chain uses TRBV4-1 and TRBJ2-7, with 10 bases that match TRBD1. The CDR3 totals 16 residues. Germline V CDR1 and CDR2: MGHRA, YSYEKL. V lost 4 bases and J lost 0; bases outside the gene matches: 6.

The V call is TRBV29-1, the J call TRBJ2-2, with TRBD1 identical over 12 bases. There are 15 residues in the CDR3. With 7 bases clipped from V and 9 bases from J, the junction kept 12 bases outside the gene matches. Germline lookup yields CDR1 SQVTM and CDR2 ANQGSEA. The CDR3 loop reads CSARGDRGLLRELFF. The CDR3 nucleotides are TGCAGCGCTAGGGGGGACAGGGGGCTGTTAAGGGAGCTGTTTTTT.